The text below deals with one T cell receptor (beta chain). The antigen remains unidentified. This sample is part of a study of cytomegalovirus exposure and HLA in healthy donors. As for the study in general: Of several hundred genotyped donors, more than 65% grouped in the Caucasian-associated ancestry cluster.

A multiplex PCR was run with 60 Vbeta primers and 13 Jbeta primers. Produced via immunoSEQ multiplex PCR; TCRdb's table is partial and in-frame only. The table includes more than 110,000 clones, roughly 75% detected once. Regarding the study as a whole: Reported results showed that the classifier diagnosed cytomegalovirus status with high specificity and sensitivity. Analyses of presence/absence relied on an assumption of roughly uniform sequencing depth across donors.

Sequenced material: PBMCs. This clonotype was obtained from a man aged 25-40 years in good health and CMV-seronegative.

CDR3 protein: CASKVTGSSYEQYF. The CDR3 bases are TGTGCCAGCAAAGTGACGGGAAGCTCCTACGAGCAGTACTTC. V gene TRBV5-6 combines with J gene TRBJ2-7; tentatively, D is TRBD2 (5 bases). The CDR3 loop spans 14 amino acids. Germline assignment: CDR1 SGHDT and CDR2 YYEEEE. Deletions cut 6 bases from V and 0 bases from J, with 13 bases between.